Presented here are 17 T cell receptor beta chains from one specimen sequenced in a study of blood T cell repertoires in COVID-19. The repertoire was sequenced with immunoSEQ multiplex PCR; TCRdb's copy has only in-frame clones and lacks some. The table lists 150,000 to 200,000 clones, about 75% of them singletons. The sequenced sample consisted of peripheral blood. The receptor source for this set is a woman between 65 and 79 years old with acute or convalescent COVID-19.

The chain combines TRBV4-2 with TRBJ1-2, with D unclear. CDR3 length: 15 residues. Trimming removed 0 bases at V and 5 bases at J, with 13 bases between. Germline CDR1 and CDR2: LGHNA and YNFKEQ. The CDR3 here is CASSQDRVGPYGYTF. CDR3 nucleotides: TGTGCCAGCAGCCAAGATCGGGTCGGTCCATATGGCTACACCTTC.

The chain has TRBV7-3 and TRBJ1-4; D may be TRBD1 (6 bases). The CDR3 totals 16 residues. V was clipped by 5 bases and J by 7 bases, with 20 bases between them. CDR1 and CDR2 (germline): SGHTA, FQGTGA. CDR3 protein: CASSLSKGRGVEKLFF. The CDR3 nucleotides are TGTGCCAGCAGCCTCTCCAAGGGCAGGGGAGTTGAAAAACTGTTTTTT.

CDR3 region: CATLSGRPLNEQFF. The CDR3 DNA is TGTGCCACCCTTAGCGGGAGGCCGCTCAATGAGCAGTTCTTC. V and J are TRBV15 and TRBJ2-1; TRBD2 aligns across 10 bases. Losses at the gene ends were 8 bases for V and 6 bases for J; bases not matched to a gene: 7. Germline V gene sequence: CDR1 LNHNV, CDR2 YYDKDF (reference sequence). This CDR3 is built from 14 residues.

The chain links TRBV7-3 to TRBJ2-1; 11 bases line up with TRBD2. J gave up 4 bases and V 4 bases, and 3 bases lay outside the gene matches. Germline loops: CDR1 SGHTA, CDR2 FQGTGA. The CDR3 is made up of 15 amino acids. CDR3 nucleotide sequence: TGTGCCAGCAGCTGGGGACTAGCGGATTACAATGAGCAGTTCTTC. It translates to CASSWGLADYNEQFF.

This clone showed up just a few times. The J gene is TRBJ1-3, the V gene TRBV7-8, with unresolved D. Germline V gene sequence: CDR1 SGHVS, CDR2 FQNEAQ. Trimming pared 1 base from V and 2 bases from J, leaving 6 bases between. CDR3 length: 14 amino acids. CDR3 sequence: CASSLGTAGNTIYF. Here the CDR3 DNA reads TGTGCCAGCAGCTTAGGGACTGCTGGAAACACCATATATTTT.

The chain employs TRBV30 and TRBJ1-6, with TRBD1 identical over 8 bases. CDR1 and CDR2 from the germline V gene are GTSNPN and SVGIG (reference sequence). The CDR3 is 15 amino acids. Losses at the gene ends were 4 bases for V and 5 bases for J; bases not matched to a gene: 7. The CDR3: CAWNLDRAHNSPLHF. The CDR3 nucleotides are TGTGCCTGGAATTTGGACAGGGCCCATAATTCACCCCTCCACTTT.

The CDR3 is CASSLFSSRAFF. In DNA, the CDR3 is TGTGCCAGCTCTCTGTTCTCTAGTAGAGCTTTCTTT. The gene calls are TRBV2 and TRBJ1-1, with unresolved D. Trimming stripped 8 bases from V and 10 bases from J, with 17 bases between. The germline V gene encodes CDR1 SNHLY and CDR2 FYNNEI. The CDR3 has 12 amino acids.

This chain joins TRBV2 and TRBJ2-5, with D possibly being TRBD2 (6 bases). This CDR3 has 13 residues. The V gene lost 8 bases and the J gene lost 5 bases, with 15 bases spanning the gap. Per the germline V gene, CDR1 is SNHLY and CDR2 is FYNNEI. CDR3 in DNA: TGTGCCAGCCGGTTTTCGGGAGACGAGACCCAGTACTTC. Protein product: CASRFSGDETQYF. The complete variable domain, with remaining parts taken from reference TRBV2 and TRBJ2-5, reads EPEVTQTPSHQVTQMGQEVILRCVPISNHLYFYWYRQILGQKVEFLVSFYNNEISEKSEIFDDQFSVERPDGSNFTLKIRSTKLEDSAMYFCASRFSGDETQYFGPGTRLLVL.

The chain links TRBV7-3 to TRBJ2-2, with D hard to call. CDR1 and CDR2 (germline): SGHTA, FQGTGA. The CDR3 consists of 14 residues. The V end lost 2 bases, the J end lost 1 base, and 5 bases lay between the germline ends. For the CDR3, the DNA is TGTGCCAGCAGCTTAGGAGTGAACACCGGGGAGCTGTTTTTT. Translated, it gives CASSLGVNTGELFF. The full variable domain, rest sourced from reference TRBV7-3 and TRBJ2-2, is GAGVSQTPSNKVTEKGKYVELRCDPISGHTALYWYRQSLGQGPEFLIYFQGTGAADDSGLPNDRFFAVRPEGSVSTLKIQRTERGDSAVYLCASSLGVNTGELFFGEGSRLTVL.

CDR3 bases: TGTGCCAGCAGCTTTGGTTTCGGGCGGGCCCAATACGAGCAGTACTTC. Translation gives CASSFGFGRAQYEQYF. This chain connects TRBV11-2 to TRBJ2-7; D might be TRBD2 (5 bases). The CDR3 has 16 residues. Germline V gene data show CDR1 as SGHAT and CDR2 as FQNNGV. V was trimmed by 3 bases and J by 4 bases, leaving 19 bases between them. Variable domain in full (rest from reference TRBV11-2 and TRBJ2-7): EAGVAQSPRYKIIEKRQSVAFWCNPISGHATLYWYQQILGQGPKLLIQFQNNGVVDDSQLPKDRFSAERLKGVDSTLKIQPAKLEDSAVYLCASSFGFGRAQYEQYFGPGTRLTVT.

The genes are TRBV5-1 and TRBJ2-1, with 11 bases fitting TRBD2. The CDR3 loop spans 14 amino acids. V gave up 5 bases and J gave up 6 bases; unmatched junction bases: 4. CDR1 and CDR2 (germline): SGHRS, YFSETQ. The CDR3 here is CASRLGLAANEQFF. The CDR3 region has the DNA TGCGCCAGCAGGCTGGGACTAGCGGCCAATGAGCAGTTCTTC.

The CDR3 here is CASSQGTGGIDTQYF. In DNA, the CDR3 is TGTGCCAGCAGCCAAGGGACAGGGGGTATCGATACGCAGTATTTT. The chain joins TRBV3-1 (or the pseudogene TRBV3-2) to TRBJ2-3, with TRBD1 matching over 10 bases. J was trimmed by 6 bases and V by 1 base; bases with no gene match: 4. CDR1 and CDR2 from the germline V gene are LGHDT and YNNKEL (reference sequence). This CDR3 has 15 amino acids.

The chain couples TRBV15 to TRBJ2-7; D might be TRBD1 (5 bases). The CDR3 is 14 residues long. CDR1 and CDR2 from the germline V gene are LNHNV and YYDKDF (reference sequence). V lost 1 base and J lost 6, with 13 bases in between. DNA for the CDR3: TGTGCCACCAGCAGAGTAAGGGGCGCAGGCGAGCAGTACTTC. Its translation: CATSRVRGAGEQYF.

This rearrangement joins TRBV6-2 or TRBV6-3 to TRBJ2-1; 13 nucleotides match TRBD2. V gave up 0 bases and J gave up 7 bases; unmatched junction bases: 15. The CDR3 contains 20 residues. Germline CDR1 and CDR2: MNHEY and SVGEGT. The CDR3 DNA sequence: TGTGCCAGCAGTTACTCCTTGAGACAGCCGGGACTAGCGGGATTGAATGAGCAGTTCTTC. Translated: CASSYSLRQPGLAGLNEQFF.

In the case of this clone: The junction and the germline gene differ at one end; a read error may be behind it. The chain is built from TRBV2 and TRBJ1-2; TRBD1 agrees at 11 bases. The CDR3 runs to 15 residues. Looked up from germline, CDR1 is SNHLY and CDR2 is FYNNEI. The CDR3 loop is CVSSEYGQGAGGYTF. CDR3 in DNA: TGTGTCAGCAGTGAATACGGACAGGGGGCGGGTGGCTACACCTTC.

The gene calls are TRBV5-5 and TRBJ1-5, with D perhaps TRBD1 (5 bases). The germline V and J ends were trimmed by 1 base and 6 bases, with 17 bases remaining between them. CDR1 and CDR2 from the germline V gene are SGHKS and YYEKEE (reference sequence). The CDR3 consists of 16 residues. The CDR3 sequence is CASSLSFIGRGQPQHF. The CDR3 DNA sequence: TGTGCCAGCAGCTTGTCGTTTATAGGGAGGGGTCAGCCCCAGCATTTT.

The rearrangement joins TRBV7-2 to TRBJ2-7; 7 nucleotides agree with TRBD2. The CDR3 consists of 15 residues. Germline V gene sequence: CDR1 SGHTA, CDR2 FQGNSA. J gave up 0 bases and V 4 bases, and 6 bases lay outside the gene matches. CDR3 residues: CASSSERGASYEQYF. CDR3 nucleotides: TGTGCCAGCAGCTCGGAGCGGGGTGCCTCCTACGAGCAGTACTTC. Variable domain in full (rest from reference TRBV7-2 and TRBJ2-7): GAGVSQSPSNKVTEKGKDVELRCDPISGHTALYWYRQSLGQGLEFLIYFQGNSAPDKSGLPSDRFSAERTGGSVSTLTIQRTQQEDSAVYLCASSSERGASYEQYFGPGTRLTVT.